Listed below are T cell receptor beta chains from one sample, sequenced in a study of shared clonotypes between healthy human individuals. Profiling relied on immunoSEQ multiplex PCR, and the TCRdb table lists in-frame clones only, not all of them. The sample has 2 million to 2.5 million clones, about 90% seen once. The specimen sequenced was naive CD4+ T cells from PBMCs. Receptors were obtained from a young man in good health. Some clones in this sample may be carry-over from other donors' samples. Each CDR3 is given with its conserved first and last residue. The D gene is left open where the match is weak. Clone size, where shown, is once, few, many, or a class for clones that have expanded.

j_call v_call clone_size cdr3_length d_call cdr3_nt cdr3_aa
TRBJ2-3 TRBV18 . 14 . TGTGCCAGCTCACCAAGGTCAGGCACAGATACGCAGTATTTT CASSPRSGTDTQYF
TRBJ2-2 TRBV29-1 . 14 . TGCAGCGTGTCTAGGCGGGGGAACACCGGGGAGCTGTTTTTT CSVSRRGNTGELFF
TRBJ2-2 TRBV27 . 14 . TGTGCCAGCAGGTACGGGAGATTCACCGGGGAGCTGTTTTTT CASRYGRFTGELFF
TRBJ2-2 TRBV28 once 16 TRBD2 TGTGCCAGCAGTTTCGGTAGGCTAGCGGACACCGGGGAGCTGTTTTTT CASSFGRLADTGELFF
TRBJ2-2 TRBV2 . 15 . TGTGCCAGCAGTGGTTATATAGCCAGGACCGGGGAGCTGTTTTTT CASSGYIARTGELFF
TRBJ1-5 TRBV28 . 15 TRBD1 TGTGCCAGCAGTCCGCGGACAGGTAGCAATCAGCCCCAGCATTTT CASSPRTGSNQPQHF
TRBJ2-3 TRBV25-1 . 14 . TGTGCCAGCAGTGGCCCACAGTTCACAGATACGCAGTATTTT CASSGPQFTDTQYF
TRBJ2-5 TRBV25-1 . 18 TRBD1 TGTGCCAGCAGTGAATATCAGGGGACAGGGGGGCTCCAAGAGACCCAGTACTTC CASSEYQGTGGLQETQYF
TRBJ1-5 TRBV2 . 16 . TGTGCCAGCAGTGACCCGGACTCGTATAGCAATCAGCCCCAGCATTTT CASSDPDSYSNQPQHF
TRBJ2-7 TRBV6-1 . 11 . TGTGCCAGCACGGCCGCGTGGGAGCAGTACTTC CASTAAWEQYF
TRBJ2-7 TRBV29-1 . 12 TRBD1 TGCAGCGTTGCAGGGGGTCCAACGGAGCAGTACTTC CSVAGGPTEQYF
TRBJ2-3 TRBV4-2 . 15 . TGTGCCAGCAGCCAGTGGAGGAGCGAGACAGATACGCAGTATTTT CASSQWRSETDTQYF
TRBJ2-2 TRBV7-3 . 12 . TGTGCCAGCAGCAAAAACACCGGGGAGCTGTTTTTT CASSKNTGELFF
TRBJ2-4 TRBV28 . 16 TRBD2 TGTGCCAGCAGTTTCGGACTAGCGGGAAGCAAAAACATTCAGTACTTC CASSFGLAGSKNIQYF
TRBJ2-7 TRBV6-6 . 13 . TGTGCCAGCAGCCCACTAGGTTCCTACGAGCAGTACTTC CASSPLGSYEQYF
TRBJ2-3 TRBV7-2 . 14 TRBD2 TGTGCCCAGCGGCTAGCGGGAAGGACAGATACGCAGTATTTT CAQRLAGRTDTQYF
TRBJ2-7 TRBV5-4 . 12 . TGTGCCAGCAGCGCGGGACATTACGAGCAGTACTTC CASSAGHYEQYF
TRBJ2-3 TRBV2 . 14 . TGTGCCAGCAGTCAACCCAGACAGACAGATACGCAGTATTTT CASSQPRQTDTQYF
TRBJ2-7 TRBV9 . 13 . TGTGCCAGCAGCGCGGACAGCTTCGGAGAGCAGTACTTC CASSADSFGEQYF
TRBJ2-1 TRBV7-9 . 14 TRBD1 TGTGCCAGCAGCTTAAGACAGGGCCTCAATGAGCAGTTCTTC CASSLRQGLNEQFF
TRBJ2-7 TRBV30 once 14 TRBD1 TGTGCCTGGAGTGGCCGGACAGGGTCCTACGAGCAGTACTTC CAWSGRTGSYEQYF
TRBJ2-1 TRBV18 . 17 TRBD2 TGTGCCAGCTCACGCCTGACTGCTAGCGGGAGTAATGATGAGCAGTTCTTC CASSRLTASGSNDEQFF
TRBJ1-2 TRBV6-1 . 16 . TGTGCCAGCAGTGGGCTCACAGACTCTCCTAACTATGGCTACACCTTC CASSGLTDSPNYGYTF
TRBJ1-4 TRBV5-6 . 15 TRBD1 TGTGCCAGCAGCATAGGACAGGGGGCAGGTGAAAAACTGTTTTTT CASSIGQGAGEKLFF
TRBJ2-5 TRBV1 . 17 . TGCACCAGCAGCTCCGGGACTAGCGGGGCCATCCAAGAGACCCAGTACTTC CTSSSGTSGAIQETQYF
TRBJ2-3 TRBV4-2 . 18 TRBD2 TGTGCCAGCAGCCAAGAACCTAGCGGGAGGGGGTGGACAGATACGCAGTATTTT CASSQEPSGRGWTDTQYF
TRBJ1-1 TRBV6-1 . 14 . TGTGCCAGCAGTGACCAGGGGCCGAACACTGAAGCTTTCTTT CASSDQGPNTEAFF
TRBJ2-2 TRBV5-8 . 18 TRBD2 TGTGCCAGCAGCGGGGGACTCCCCCTCGGGGGGGTAGCCGGGGAGCTGTTTTTT CASSGGLPLGGVAGELFF
TRBJ2-7 TRBV4-3 . 15 . TGCGCCAGCAGCCAAGTGGGTGGGACGCTCCGCGAGCAGTACTTC CASSQVGGTLREQYF
TRBJ2-5 TRBV7-9 . 16 . TGTGCCAGCAGCTTAGTTCTGGGTCAGGGGAAAGAGACCCAGTACTTC CASSLVLGQGKETQYF
TRBJ1-1 TRBV19 few 12 . TGTGCCAGTAGTATCGGTAGACCGCCTAGTACTTTT CASSIGRPPSTF
TRBJ1-6 TRBV6-5 . 14 TRBD1 TGTGCCAGCAGCTGGGGCACCAGGGGGTCACCCCTCCACTTT CASSWGTRGSPLHF
TRBJ2-7 TRBV5-1 once 14 TRBD2 TGCGCCAGCAGCTTGCGGGAGGCCCCGGACGAGCAGTACTTC CASSLREAPDEQYF
TRBJ2-7 TRBV4-1 . 15 . TGCGCCAGCAGCCGCGACGGAATAATCTCCTACGAGCAGTACTTC CASSRDGIISYEQYF
TRBJ2-3 TRBV28 . 15 TRBD2 TGTGCCAGCAGTCGGACTAGCGACCGGGGAGATACGCAGTATTTT CASSRTSDRGDTQYF
TRBJ2-5 TRBV9 once 15 . TGTGCCAGCAGCGTAAGGGGGGCGGACCAAGAGACCCAGTACTTC CASSVRGADQETQYF
TRBJ2-7 TRBV5-1 once 12 TRBD1 TGCGCCAGCAGCTTGACAGGGGACGAGCAGTACTTC CASSLTGDEQYF
TRBJ1-4 TRBV6-5 . 14 . TGTGCCAGCAGTTGGCGACGGGAAAGGGAAAAACTGTTTTTT CASSWRREREKLFF
TRBJ1-4 TRBV6-6 . 14 . TGTGCCAGCCGGAGTGATCCGACTAATGAAAAACTGTTTTTT CASRSDPTNEKLFF
TRBJ2-3 TRBV5-1 . 12 . TGCGCCAGCAGCTTGCTTGGAGATACGCAGTATTTT CASSLLGDTQYF
TRBJ1-1 TRBV18 . 12 . TGTGCCAGCTCAGGAGGGAATAATGAAGCTTTCTTT CASSGGNNEAFF
TRBJ2-7 TRBV5-1 . 15 TRBD2 TGCGCCAGCAGTTTGATGGGGGAGGGTACCTACGAGCAGTACTTC CASSLMGEGTYEQYF